The 3 T cell receptor beta chains in this list originate from one sample, sequenced in a study of T cell responses to AZD1222 COVID-19 vaccine. The protocol was immunoSEQ multiplex PCR, while the TCRdb copy is restricted to in-frame clones and leaves out a portion. The data show around 100,000 clones, roughly 89% seen once. The starting material was peripheral blood, obtained on day 0 of AZD1222 vaccination. These TCRs come from an adult in good health.

The gene calls are TRBV7-2 and TRBJ2-7, with D maybe TRBD2 (6 bases). Germline V CDR1 and CDR2: SGHTA, FQGNSA. The length of the CDR3 is 14 residues. Trimming left V 5 bases short and J 2 bases short, with 13 bases between. The CDR3 DNA sequence: TGTGCCAGCAGCCAGGAGGGTATCGCCTACGAGCAGTACTTC. Its protein is CASSQEGIAYEQYF.

This chain connects TRBV9 to TRBJ1-2, with 9 bases fitting TRBD1. The germline CDR1 and CDR2 sequences are SGDLS and YYNGEE. The CDR3 totals 15 residues. The ends lost 3 bases at V and 1 base at J; junction bases unmatched: 4. The CDR3 region has the DNA TGTGCCAGCAGCGCGCCGGACAGGGGTAACTATGGCTACACCTTC. Protein: CASSAPDRGNYGYTF.

This clone was counted a few times. This rearrangement joins TRBV7-2 to TRBJ1-6; D is unclear. CDR1 and CDR2 from the germline V gene are SGHTA and FQGNSA. CDR3 length equals 16 residues. V lost 0 bases, J lost 5 bases, and 11 bases lay in between. The CDR3 reads CASSLAAGRNNSPLHF. The CDR3 DNA follows: TGTGCCAGCAGCTTAGCTGCTGGGCGGAATAATTCACCCCTCCACTTT.